This T cell receptor (beta chain) comes out of a study of T cell repertoires in cytomegalovirus infection. Study at large: It was recently identified HLA-C-restricted and well-studied HLA-B-restricted CMV epitopes that the study used.

Study-level findings and limits: The response measured ex vivo was dominated by TCR beta clonotypes (HLA-C-restricted and CMV-specific). Identification of carriers of CMV plus the relevant HLA was performed using cumulative public TCR beta family frequency.

Note on this clonotype: Its antigen is not known.

Via MiXCR, TCRdb re-called the reads, giving one row per CDR3 protein. The sample holds 650,000 to 900,000 distinct CDR3 sequences, 29% seen once. The CDR3 contains 15 residues. V dropped 7 bases and J dropped 1; count of bases not matched to a gene: 7. The rearrangement links TRBV12-3 or TRBV12-4 to TRBJ2-3; 8 nucleotides agree with TRBD2. This sample comprised cultured CD8+ T cells from PBMCs, obtained from culture after CMV antigen stimulation. This clonotype was obtained from a human donor in good health (CMV status not recorded). Some clones in this sample may be carry-over from other donors' samples. CDR3 DNA sequence: TGTGCCAGCACTCGAGCGGGGGCCGGCACAGATACGCAGTATTTT. This translates into CASTRAGAGTDTQYF.